The source of this T cell receptor beta chain is a study of vaccination effects on CD4 cells after COVID-19. Study results and limitations: Only a single clone (1 of 255 vaccine-induced clones in healthy vaccinees) cross-reacted with common cold coronaviruses.

Points on this clone: The antigen is not known.

V dropped 3 bases and J dropped 8 bases, with 10 bases sitting between them. There are 12 residues in the CDR3. Ahead of sequencing, the ViraFEST assay grew antigen-specific CD4+ T cells using viral peptide pools. An approximately 10-day culture period preceded the isolation of CD4+ T cells. Two-dose BNT162b2 or mRNA-1273 vaccination was given to participants. Vaccine recipients, nucleocapsid antibody negative, had no prior SARS-CoV-2 infection. The table came from immunoSEQ multiplex PCR; TCRdb's copy has only in-frame clones and leaves some out. Among about 24,000 clones listed, more than 60% were seen once.

This TCR was recovered from a human donor who received a COVID-19 vaccine. This material consisted of CD4+ T cells from PBMCs cultured with SARS-CoV-2 spike peptides, taken after COVID-19 vaccination. This chain connects TRBV12-3 or TRBV12-4 to TRBJ1-2; D perhaps matches TRBD1 (5 bases). The CDR3 loop reads CASSFWGYGYTF. The CDR3 nucleotides are TGTGCCAGCAGTTTTTGGGGGTACGGCTACACCTTC.